This section outlines one TCR beta chain sequence together with its context. Its antigen is not known. The sample holds other DNA sequences that translate to the same CDR3. The data were taken from a study of shared clonotypes between healthy human individuals. Overall study: The study used three CD4 naive, three CD4 memory, two CD8 naive and one CD8 memory plate per donor. Findings of the study overall: The low donor count limited represented genetic and exposure-history diversity. Across four donors, naive CD4 shared roughly 5.2%, naive CD8 more than 3%, memory CD4 roughly 2.1%, memory CD8 0.4% to 0.5%.

The CDR3 totals 15 residues. The ends lost 3 bases at V and 3 bases at J; junction bases unmatched: 4. The germline V gene encodes CDR1 LNHDA and CDR2 SQIVND (reference sequence). Sequenced by immunoSEQ multiplex PCR; TCRdb stores in-frame clones only, minus some. This repertoire shows some 2.1 million clones, less than 95% found once; its top ten account for about 1.1%. Naive CD8 cells comprised CD45RO-negative, CCR7-positively selected cells, excluding terminally differentiated effector memory CD45RA+ cells. The gene calls are TRBV19 and TRBJ2-1; 8 positions agree with TRBD2. Sample: naive CD8+ T cells sorted from blood. The TCR comes from a man aged 18 to 29 in good health. The CDR3 DNA sequence: TGTGCCAGTAGTATTGGAAGCGGGAGCTACAATGAGCAGTTCTTC. Residues: CASSIGSGSYNEQFF.